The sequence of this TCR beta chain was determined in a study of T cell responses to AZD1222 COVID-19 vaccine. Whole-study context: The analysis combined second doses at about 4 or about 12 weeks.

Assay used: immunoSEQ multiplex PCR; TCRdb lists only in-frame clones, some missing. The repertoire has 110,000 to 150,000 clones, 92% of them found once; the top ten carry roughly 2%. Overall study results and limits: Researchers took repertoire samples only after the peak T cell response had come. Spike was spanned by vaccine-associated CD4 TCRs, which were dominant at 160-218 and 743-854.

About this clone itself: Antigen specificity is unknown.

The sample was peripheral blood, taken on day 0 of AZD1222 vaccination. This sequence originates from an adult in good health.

This CDR3 reads CASSLSGTSTETQYF. DNA for the CDR3: TGTGCCAGCAGCTTATCGGGGACTAGCACGGAGACCCAGTACTTC. The rearrangement links TRBV7-2 to TRBJ2-5, with 9 positions matching TRBD2. The germline V gene encodes CDR1 SGHTA and CDR2 FQGNSA. The CDR3 consists of 15 residues. Trimming took 2 bases from V and 5 from J; bases not matched to a gene: 6.